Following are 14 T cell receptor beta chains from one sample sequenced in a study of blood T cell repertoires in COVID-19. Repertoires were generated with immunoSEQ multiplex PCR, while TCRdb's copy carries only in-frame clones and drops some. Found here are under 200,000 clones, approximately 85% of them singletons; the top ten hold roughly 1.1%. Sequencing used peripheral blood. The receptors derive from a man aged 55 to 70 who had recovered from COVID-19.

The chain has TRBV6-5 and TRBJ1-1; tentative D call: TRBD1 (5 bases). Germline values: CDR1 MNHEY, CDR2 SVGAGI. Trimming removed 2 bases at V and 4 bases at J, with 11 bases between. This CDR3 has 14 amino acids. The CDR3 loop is CASSYPGGFTEAFF. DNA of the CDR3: TGTGCCAGCAGTTACCCCGGGGGATTCACTGAAGCTTTCTTT.

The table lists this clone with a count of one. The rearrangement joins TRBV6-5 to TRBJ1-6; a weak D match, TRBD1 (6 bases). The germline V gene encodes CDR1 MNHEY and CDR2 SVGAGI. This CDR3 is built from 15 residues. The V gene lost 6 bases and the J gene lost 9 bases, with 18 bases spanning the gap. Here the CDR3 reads CASRPGQRDGSPLHF. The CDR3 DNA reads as TGTGCCAGCAGACCCGGACAGAGGGATGGTTCACCCCTCCACTTT.

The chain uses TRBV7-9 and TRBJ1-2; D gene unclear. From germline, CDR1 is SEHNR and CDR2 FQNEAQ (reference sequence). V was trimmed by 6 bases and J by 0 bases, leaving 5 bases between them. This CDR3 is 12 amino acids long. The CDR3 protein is CASSTANYGYTF. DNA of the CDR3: TGTGCCAGCAGTACAGCTAACTATGGCTACACCTTC.

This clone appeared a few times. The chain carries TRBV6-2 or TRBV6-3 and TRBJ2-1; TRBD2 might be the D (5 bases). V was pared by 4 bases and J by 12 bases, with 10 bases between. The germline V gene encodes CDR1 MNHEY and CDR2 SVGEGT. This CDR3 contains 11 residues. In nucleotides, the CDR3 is TGTGCCAGCAGTTCCTTCGAGGGGCAGTTCTTC. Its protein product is CASSSFEGQFF.

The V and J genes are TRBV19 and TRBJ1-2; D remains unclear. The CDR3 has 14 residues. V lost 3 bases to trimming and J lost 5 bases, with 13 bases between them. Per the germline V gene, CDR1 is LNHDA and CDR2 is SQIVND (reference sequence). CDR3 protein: CASSISPGTYGYTF. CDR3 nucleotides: TGTGCCAGTAGTATTTCTCCAGGTACATATGGCTACACCTTC.

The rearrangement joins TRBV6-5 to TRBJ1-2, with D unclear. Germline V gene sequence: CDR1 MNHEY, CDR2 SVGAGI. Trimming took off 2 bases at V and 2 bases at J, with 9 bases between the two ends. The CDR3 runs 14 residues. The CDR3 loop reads CASSYPRRNYGYTF. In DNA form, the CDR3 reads TGTGCCAGCAGTTACCCTCGTCGGAACTATGGCTACACCTTC.

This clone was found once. The CDR3 region has the DNA TGCGCCAGCAGCTTGACTTCCGGCAGGGATGACATTCAGTACTTC. It encodes CASSLTSGRDDIQYF. The chain carries TRBV5-1 and TRBJ2-4, with D tentatively TRBD1 (5 bases). V was pared by 1 base and J by 8 bases, with 16 bases between. Germline lookup yields CDR1 SGHRS and CDR2 YFSETQ. This CDR3 region has 15 residues.

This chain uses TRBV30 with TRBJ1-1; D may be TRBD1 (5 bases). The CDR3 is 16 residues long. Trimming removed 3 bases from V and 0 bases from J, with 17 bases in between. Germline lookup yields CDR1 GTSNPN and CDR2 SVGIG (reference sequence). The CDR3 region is CAWSFSRGGMNTEAFF. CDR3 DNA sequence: TGTGCCTGGAGCTTTTCTCGGGGGGGGATGAACACTGAAGCTTTCTTT. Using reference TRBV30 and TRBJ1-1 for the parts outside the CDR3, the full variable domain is SQTIHQWPATLVQPVGSPLSLECTVEGTSNPNLYWYRQAAGRGLQLLFYSVGIGQISSEVPQNLSASRPQDRQFILSSKKLLLSDSGFYLCAWSFSRGGMNTEAFFGQGTRLTVV.

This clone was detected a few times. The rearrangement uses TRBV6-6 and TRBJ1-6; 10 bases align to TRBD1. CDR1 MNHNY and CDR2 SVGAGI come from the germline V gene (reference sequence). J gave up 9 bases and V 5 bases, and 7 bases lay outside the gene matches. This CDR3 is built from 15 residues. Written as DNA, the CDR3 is TGTGCCAGCAGTCTCCGGGACAGGGGTAGTTCACCCCTCCACTTT. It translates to CASSLRDRGSSPLHF.

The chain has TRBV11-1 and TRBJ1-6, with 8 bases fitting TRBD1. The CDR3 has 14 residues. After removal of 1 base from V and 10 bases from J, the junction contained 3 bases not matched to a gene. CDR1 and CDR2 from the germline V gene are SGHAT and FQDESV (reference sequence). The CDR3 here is CASSLEGQGSPLHF. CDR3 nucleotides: TGTGCCAGCAGCTTAGAAGGACAGGGCTCACCCCTCCACTTT.

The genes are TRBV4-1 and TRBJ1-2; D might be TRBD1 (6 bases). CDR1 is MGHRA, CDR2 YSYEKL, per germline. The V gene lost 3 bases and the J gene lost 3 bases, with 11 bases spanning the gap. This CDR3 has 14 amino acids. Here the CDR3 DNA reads TGCGCCAGCAGCCACCAGGGGCGCGACTATGGCTACACCTTC. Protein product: CASSHQGRDYGYTF.

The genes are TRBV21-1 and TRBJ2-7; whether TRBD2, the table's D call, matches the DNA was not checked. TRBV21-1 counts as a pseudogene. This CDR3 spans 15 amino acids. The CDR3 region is CASSKALARGRGQYF. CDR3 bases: TGTGCCAGCAGCAAAGCGCTCGCGCGGGGCCGGGGGCAGTACTTC.

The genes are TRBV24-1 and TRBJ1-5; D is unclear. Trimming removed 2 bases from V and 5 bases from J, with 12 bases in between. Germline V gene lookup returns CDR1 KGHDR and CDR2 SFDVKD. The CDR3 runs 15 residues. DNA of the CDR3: TGTGCCACCAGTGATTCTGACCCCCGGGATCAGCCCCAGCATTTT. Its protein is CATSDSDPRDQPQHF.

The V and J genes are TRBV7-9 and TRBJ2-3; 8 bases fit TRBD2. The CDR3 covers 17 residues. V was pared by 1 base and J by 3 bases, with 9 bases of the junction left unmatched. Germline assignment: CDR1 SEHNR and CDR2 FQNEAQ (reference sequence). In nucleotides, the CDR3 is TGTGCCAGCAGCTTAGGTACAAGCGGGGGTGGAACAGATACGCAGTATTTT. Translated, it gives CASSLGTSGGGTDTQYF.